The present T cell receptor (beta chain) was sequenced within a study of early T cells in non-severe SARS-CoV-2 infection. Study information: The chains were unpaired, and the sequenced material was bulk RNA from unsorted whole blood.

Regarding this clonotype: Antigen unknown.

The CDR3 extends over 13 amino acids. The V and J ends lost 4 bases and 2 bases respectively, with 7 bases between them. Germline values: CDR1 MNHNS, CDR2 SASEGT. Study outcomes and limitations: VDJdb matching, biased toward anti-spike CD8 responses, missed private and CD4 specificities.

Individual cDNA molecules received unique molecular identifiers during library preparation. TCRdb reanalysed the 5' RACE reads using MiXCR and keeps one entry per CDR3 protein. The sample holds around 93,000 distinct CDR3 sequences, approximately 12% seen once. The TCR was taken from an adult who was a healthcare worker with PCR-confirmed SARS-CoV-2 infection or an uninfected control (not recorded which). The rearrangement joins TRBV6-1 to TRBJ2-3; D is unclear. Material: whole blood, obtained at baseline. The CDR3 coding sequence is TGTGCCAGCAGTGTTTCCAACACAGATACGCAGTATTTT. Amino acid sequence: CASSVSNTDTQYF.